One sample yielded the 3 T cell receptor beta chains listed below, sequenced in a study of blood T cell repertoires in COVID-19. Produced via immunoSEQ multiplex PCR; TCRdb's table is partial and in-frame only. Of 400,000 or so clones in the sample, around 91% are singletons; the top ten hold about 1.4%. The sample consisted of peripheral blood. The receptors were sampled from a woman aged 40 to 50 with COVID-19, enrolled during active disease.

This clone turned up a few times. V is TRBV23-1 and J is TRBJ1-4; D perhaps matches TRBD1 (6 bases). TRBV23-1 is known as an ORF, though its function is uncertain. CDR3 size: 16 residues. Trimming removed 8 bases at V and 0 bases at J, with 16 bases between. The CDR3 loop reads CASSPGEHPTNEKLFF. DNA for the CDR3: TGCGCCAGCTCGCCAGGGGAGCATCCAACTAATGAAAAACTGTTTTTT.

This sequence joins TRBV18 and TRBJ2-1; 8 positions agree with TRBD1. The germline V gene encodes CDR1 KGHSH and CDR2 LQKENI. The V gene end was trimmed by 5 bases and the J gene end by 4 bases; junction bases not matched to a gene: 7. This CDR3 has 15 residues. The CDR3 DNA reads TGTGCCAGCTCATCCGGACAGGGAACATACAATGAGCAGTTCTTC. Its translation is CASSSGQGTYNEQFF.

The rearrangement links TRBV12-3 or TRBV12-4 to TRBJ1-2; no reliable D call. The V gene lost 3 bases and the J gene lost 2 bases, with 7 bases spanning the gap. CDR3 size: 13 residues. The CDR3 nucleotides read TGTGCCAGCAGTTTCCCCGCGAACTATGGCTACACCTTC. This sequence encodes CASSFPANYGYTF.